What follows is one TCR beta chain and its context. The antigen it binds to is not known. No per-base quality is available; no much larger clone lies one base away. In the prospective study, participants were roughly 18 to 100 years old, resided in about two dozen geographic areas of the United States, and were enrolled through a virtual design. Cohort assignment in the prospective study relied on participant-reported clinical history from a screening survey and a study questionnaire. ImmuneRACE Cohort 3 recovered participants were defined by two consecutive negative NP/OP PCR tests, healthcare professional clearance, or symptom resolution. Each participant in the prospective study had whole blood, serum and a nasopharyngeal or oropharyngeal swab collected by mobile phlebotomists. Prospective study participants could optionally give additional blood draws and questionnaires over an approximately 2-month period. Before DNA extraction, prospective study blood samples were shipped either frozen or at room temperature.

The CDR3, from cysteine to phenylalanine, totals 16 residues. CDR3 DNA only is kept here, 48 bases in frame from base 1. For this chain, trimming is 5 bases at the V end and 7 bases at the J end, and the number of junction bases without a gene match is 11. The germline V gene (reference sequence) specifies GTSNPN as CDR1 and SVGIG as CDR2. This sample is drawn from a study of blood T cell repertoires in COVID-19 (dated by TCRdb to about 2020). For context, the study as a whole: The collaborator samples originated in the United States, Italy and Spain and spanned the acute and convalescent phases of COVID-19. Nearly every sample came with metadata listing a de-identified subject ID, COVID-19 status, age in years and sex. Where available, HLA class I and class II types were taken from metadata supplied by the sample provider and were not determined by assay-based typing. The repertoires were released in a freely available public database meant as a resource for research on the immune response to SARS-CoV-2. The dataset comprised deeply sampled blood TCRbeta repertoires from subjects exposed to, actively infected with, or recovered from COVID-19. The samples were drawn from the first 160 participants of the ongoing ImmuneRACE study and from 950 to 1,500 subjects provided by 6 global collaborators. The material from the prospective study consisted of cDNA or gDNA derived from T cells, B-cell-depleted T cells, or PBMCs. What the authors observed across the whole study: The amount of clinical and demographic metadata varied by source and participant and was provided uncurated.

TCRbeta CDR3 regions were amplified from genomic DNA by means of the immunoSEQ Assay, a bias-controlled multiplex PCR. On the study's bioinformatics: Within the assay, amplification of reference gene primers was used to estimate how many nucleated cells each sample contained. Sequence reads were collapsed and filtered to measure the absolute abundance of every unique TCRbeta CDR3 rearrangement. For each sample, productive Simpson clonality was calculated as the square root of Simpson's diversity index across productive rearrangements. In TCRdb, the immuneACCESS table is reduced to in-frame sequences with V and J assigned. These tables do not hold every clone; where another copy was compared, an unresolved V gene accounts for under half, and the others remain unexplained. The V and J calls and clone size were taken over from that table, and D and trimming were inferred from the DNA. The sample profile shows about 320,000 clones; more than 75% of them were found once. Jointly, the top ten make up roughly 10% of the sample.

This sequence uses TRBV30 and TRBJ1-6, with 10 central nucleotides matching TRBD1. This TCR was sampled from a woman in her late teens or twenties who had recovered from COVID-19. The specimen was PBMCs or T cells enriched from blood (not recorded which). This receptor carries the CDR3 CAWVLPGQGGNSPLHF. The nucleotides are TGTGCCTGGGTGCTCCCCGGACAGGGGGGGAATTCACCCCTCCACTTT.